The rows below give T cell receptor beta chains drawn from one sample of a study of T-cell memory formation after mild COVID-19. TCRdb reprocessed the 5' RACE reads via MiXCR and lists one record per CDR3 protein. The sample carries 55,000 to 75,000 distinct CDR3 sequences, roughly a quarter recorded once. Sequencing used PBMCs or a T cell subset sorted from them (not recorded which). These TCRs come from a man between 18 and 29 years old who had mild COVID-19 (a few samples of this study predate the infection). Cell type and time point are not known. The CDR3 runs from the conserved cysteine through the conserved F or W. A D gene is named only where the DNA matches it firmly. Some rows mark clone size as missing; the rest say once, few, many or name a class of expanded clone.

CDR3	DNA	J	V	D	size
CASSIREGNQPQHF	TGTGCCAGCAGTATCCGGGAGGGAAATCAGCCCCAGCATTTT	TRBJ1-5	TRBV6-5	.	few
CASREQAYTGELFF	TGTGCCAGCAGGGAACAGGCATACACCGGGGAGCTGTTTTTT	TRBJ2-2	TRBV2	.	.
CASSLDPGQGAAGELFF	TGTGCCAGCAGCTTAGATCCAGGGCAGGGGGCTGCCGGGGAGCTGTTTTTT	TRBJ2-2	TRBV11-3	TRBD1	few
CASRKGQNTEAFF	TGTGCCAGCCGTAAGGGACAGAACACTGAAGCTTTCTTT	TRBJ1-1	TRBV6-6	.	.
CASSYSVEQPQHF	TGTGCCAGCAGTTACTCGGTAGAACAGCCCCAGCATTTT	TRBJ1-5	TRBV6-5	.	few
CASSLAQSEETQYF	TGTGCCAGCAGCTTAGCGCAGTCCGAAGAGACCCAGTACTTC	TRBJ2-5	TRBV7-9	.	.
CASSTRQGVDGNTIYF	TGTGCCAGCAGCACCCGACAGGGGGTTGATGGAAACACCATATATTTT	TRBJ1-3	TRBV11-2	TRBD1	.
CASMGAEQFF	TGTGCCAGCATGGGGGCAGAGCAGTTCTTC	TRBJ2-1	TRBV12-3/TRBV12-4	.	.
CASSVDLAGHQETQYF	TGTGCCAGCAGCGTAGATCTAGCGGGGCACCAAGAGACCCAGTACTTC	TRBJ2-5	TRBV9	TRBD2	.
CASSYSGGGGETQYF	TGTGCCAGCAGTTACTCGGGAGGGGGGGGAGAGACCCAGTACTTC	TRBJ2-5	TRBV6-5	.	.
CASSPRMKTQYF	TGTGCCAGCAGCCCCCGCATGAAGACGCAGTATTTT	TRBJ2-3	TRBV7-2	.	few
CASNPEGWTEAFF	TGTGCCAGCAACCCAGAGGGGTGGACTGAAGCTTTCTTT	TRBJ1-1	TRBV6-2/TRBV6-3	.	.
CASSYGAGATVGEFF	TGTGCCAGCAGTTACGGGGCGGGGGCAACCGTTGGGGAGTTCTTC	TRBJ2-1	TRBV6-6	.	few
CASSNRDSHSGNTIYF	TGTGCCAGCAGCAACCGGGACTCCCACTCTGGAAACACCATATATTTT	TRBJ1-3	TRBV12-3/TRBV12-4	.	.
CASNPGGGSTEAFF	TGTGCCAGCAACCCCGGGGGAGGGAGCACTGAAGCTTTCTTT	TRBJ1-1	TRBV7-9	.	few
CASRPRDRANTGELFF	TGTGCCAGCAGGCCCCGGGACAGGGCGAACACCGGGGAGCTGTTTTTT	TRBJ2-2	TRBV7-9	TRBD1	.
CATSTTTGIVYEQYF	TGTGCCACCAGCACCACGACAGGGATTGTTTACGAGCAGTACTTC	TRBJ2-7	TRBV15	TRBD1	.
CASSPDWDSLEQYF	TGCGCCAGCAGCCCAGACTGGGACAGTCTGGAGCAGTACTTC	TRBJ2-7	TRBV5-1	TRBD1	.
CASSDGLENNEQFF	TGTGCCAGCAGTGACGGACTAGAAAACAATGAGCAGTTCTTC	TRBJ2-1	TRBV6-4	TRBD2	few
CASSSGLAGPYEQYF	TGTGCCAGCAGTTCCGGACTAGCGGGGCCTTACGAGCAGTACTTC	TRBJ2-7	TRBV6-2/TRBV6-3	TRBD2	many
CASSLRQGPQPQHF	TGTGCCAGCAGTTTACGGCAGGGCCCTCAGCCCCAGCATTTT	TRBJ1-5	TRBV27	.	few
CATSRGPVAKNIQYF	TGTGCCACCAGCAGAGGTCCGGTAGCCAAAAACATTCAGTACTTC	TRBJ2-4	TRBV15	.	few
CSVTGLGDEQYF	TGCAGTGTTACGGGCTTGGGGGACGAGCAGTACTTC	TRBJ2-7	TRBV20-1	.	.
CASVWVPQSGANVLTF	TGTGCCAGCGTTTGGGTACCTCAATCTGGGGCCAACGTCCTGACTTTC	TRBJ2-6	TRBV7-9	.	few
CARSVSWGGGGEQYF	TGTGCCAGAAGTGTATCTTGGGGTGGAGGAGGCGAGCAGTACTTC	TRBJ2-7	TRBV6-5	.	few
CASSQEFRHPYEQYF	TGTGCCAGCAGCCAAGAATTCAGACACCCCTACGAGCAGTACTTC	TRBJ2-7	TRBV3-1	.	.
CASSLRTSGGSDTQYF	TGTGCCAGCAGCTTACGGACTAGCGGGGGGTCAGATACGCAGTATTTT	TRBJ2-3	TRBV11-3	TRBD2	few